The TCR beta chain described here comes from a study of blood T cell repertoires in COVID-19. Study summary: T cells, B-cell-depleted T cells, or PBMCs supplied cDNA or gDNA.

Enrollees, roughly 18 to 89 years old, lived in approximately 25 US areas. Participants' own reports of clinical history determined their cohort assignment. V lost 3 bases and J lost 1, with 8 bases in between. Germline V gene lookup returns CDR1 KGHDR and CDR2 SFDVKD. The CDR3 has 14 amino acids. Method: immunoSEQ multiplex PCR; TCRdb's copy keeps in-frame clones and lacks some. In the table there are roughly 200,000 clones, 70% to 90% of which are singletons. Sequencing used PBMCs or T cells enriched from blood (not recorded which). The receptor's source is a woman in her twenties or thirties who had been exposed to COVID-19. The V gene is TRBV24-1, the J gene TRBJ1-1; D call uncertain. CDR3 in amino acids: CATSDGSRNTEAFF. CDR3 nucleotides: TGTGCCACCAGTGATGGTAGTAGGAACACTGAAGCTTTCTTT.